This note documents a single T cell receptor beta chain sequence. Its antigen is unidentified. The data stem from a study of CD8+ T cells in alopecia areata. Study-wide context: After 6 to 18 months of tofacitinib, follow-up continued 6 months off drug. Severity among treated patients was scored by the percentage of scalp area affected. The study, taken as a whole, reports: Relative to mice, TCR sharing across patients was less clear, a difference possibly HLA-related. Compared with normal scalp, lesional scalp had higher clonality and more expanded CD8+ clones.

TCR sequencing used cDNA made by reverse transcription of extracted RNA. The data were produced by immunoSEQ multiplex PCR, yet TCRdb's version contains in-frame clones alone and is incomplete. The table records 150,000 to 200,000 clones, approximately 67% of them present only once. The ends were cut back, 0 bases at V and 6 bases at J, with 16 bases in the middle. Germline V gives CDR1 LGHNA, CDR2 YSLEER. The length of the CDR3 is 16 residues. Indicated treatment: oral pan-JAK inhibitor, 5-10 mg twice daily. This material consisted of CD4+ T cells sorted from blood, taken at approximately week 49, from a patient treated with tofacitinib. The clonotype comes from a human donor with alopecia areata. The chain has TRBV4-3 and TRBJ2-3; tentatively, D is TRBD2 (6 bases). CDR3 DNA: TGCGCCAGCAGCCAAGACACGCCTAGCGCAGGGGATACGCAGTATTTT. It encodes CASSQDTPSAGDTQYF.